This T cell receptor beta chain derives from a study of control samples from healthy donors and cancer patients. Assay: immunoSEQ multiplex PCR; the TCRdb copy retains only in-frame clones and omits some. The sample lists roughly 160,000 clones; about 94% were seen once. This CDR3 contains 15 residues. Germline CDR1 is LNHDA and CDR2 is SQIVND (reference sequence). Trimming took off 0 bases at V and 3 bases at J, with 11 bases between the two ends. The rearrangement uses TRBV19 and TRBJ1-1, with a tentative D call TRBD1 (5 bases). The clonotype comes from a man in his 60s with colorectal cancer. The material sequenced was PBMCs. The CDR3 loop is CASSIDQGVHTEAFF. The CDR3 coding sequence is TGTGCCAGTAGTATAGATCAGGGTGTCCACACTGAAGCTTTCTTT.